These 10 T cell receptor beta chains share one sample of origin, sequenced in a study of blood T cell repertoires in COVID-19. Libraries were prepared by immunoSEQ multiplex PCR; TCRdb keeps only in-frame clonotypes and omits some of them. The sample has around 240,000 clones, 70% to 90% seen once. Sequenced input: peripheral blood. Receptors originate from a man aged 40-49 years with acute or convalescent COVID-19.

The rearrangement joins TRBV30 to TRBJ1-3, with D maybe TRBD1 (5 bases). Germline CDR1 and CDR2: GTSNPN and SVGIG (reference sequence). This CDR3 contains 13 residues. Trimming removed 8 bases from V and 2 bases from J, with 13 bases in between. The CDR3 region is CAATRDTGNTIYF. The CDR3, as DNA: TGTGCCGCCACCAGGGATACTGGAAACACCATATATTTT.

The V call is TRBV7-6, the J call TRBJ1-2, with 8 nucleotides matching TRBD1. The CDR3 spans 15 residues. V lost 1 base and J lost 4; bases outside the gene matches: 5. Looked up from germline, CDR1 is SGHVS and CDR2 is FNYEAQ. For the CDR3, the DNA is TGTGCCAGCAGCTTAGGGCAGGGGGCTGGCTATGGCTACACCTTC. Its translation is CASSLGQGAGYGYTF.

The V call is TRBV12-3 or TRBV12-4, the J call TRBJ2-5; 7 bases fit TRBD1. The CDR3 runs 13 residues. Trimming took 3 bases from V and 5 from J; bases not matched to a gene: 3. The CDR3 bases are TGTGCCAGCAGTTTCGGGACAGTGGAGACCCAGTACTTC. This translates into CASSFGTVETQYF.

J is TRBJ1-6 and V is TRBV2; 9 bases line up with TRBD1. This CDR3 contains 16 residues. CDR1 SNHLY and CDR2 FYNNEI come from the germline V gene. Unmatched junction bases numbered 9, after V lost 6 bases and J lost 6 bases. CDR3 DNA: TGTGCCAGCAGGGTACAGGGGGCGTATTCTAATTCACCCCTCCACTTT. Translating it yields CASRVQGAYSNSPLHF. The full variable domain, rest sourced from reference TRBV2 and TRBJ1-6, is EPEVTQTPSHQVTQMGQEVILRCVPISNHLYFYWYRQILGQKVEFLVSFYNNEISEKSEIFDDQFSVERPDGSNFTLKIRSTKLEDSAMYFCASRVQGAYSNSPLHFGNGTRLTVT.

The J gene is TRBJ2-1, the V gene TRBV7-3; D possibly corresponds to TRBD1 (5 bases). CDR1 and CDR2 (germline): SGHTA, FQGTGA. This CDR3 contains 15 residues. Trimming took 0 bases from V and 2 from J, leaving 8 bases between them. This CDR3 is CASSLTTGTYNEQFF. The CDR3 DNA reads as TGTGCCAGCAGCTTAACTACAGGAACCTACAATGAGCAGTTCTTC.

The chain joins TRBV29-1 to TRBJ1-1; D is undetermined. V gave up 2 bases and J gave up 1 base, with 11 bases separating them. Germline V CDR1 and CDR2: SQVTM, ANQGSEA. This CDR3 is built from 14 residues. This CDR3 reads CSVETPDRNTEAFF. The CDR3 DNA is TGCAGCGTTGAAACCCCAGATCGGAACACTGAAGCTTTCTTT.

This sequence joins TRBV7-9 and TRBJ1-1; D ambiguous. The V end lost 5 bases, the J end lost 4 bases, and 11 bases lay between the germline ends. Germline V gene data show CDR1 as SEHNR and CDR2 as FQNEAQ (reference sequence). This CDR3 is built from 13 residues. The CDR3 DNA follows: TGTGCCAGCAGCAGCGGGGTGGGCACTGAAGCTTTCTTT. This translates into CASSSGVGTEAFF.

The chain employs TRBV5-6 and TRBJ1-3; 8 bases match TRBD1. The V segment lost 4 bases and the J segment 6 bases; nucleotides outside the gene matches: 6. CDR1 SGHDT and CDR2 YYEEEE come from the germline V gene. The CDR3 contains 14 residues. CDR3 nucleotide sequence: TGTGCCAGCAGCCCTCGGACAGGGTCAAACACCATATATTTT. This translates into CASSPRTGSNTIYF.

The CDR3 region is CASSHRRGDPSYEQYF. For the CDR3, the DNA is TGTGCCAGCAGCCATCGCAGGGGGGACCCTTCCTACGAGCAGTACTTC. The V and J genes are TRBV7-8 and TRBJ2-7; D perhaps matches TRBD1 (7 bases). This CDR3 region has 16 residues. Germline lookup yields CDR1 SGHVS and CDR2 FQNEAQ. With 5 bases removed from V and 1 base from J, the gap between germline ends came to 18 bases. Using reference TRBV7-8 and TRBJ2-7 for the parts outside the CDR3, the full variable domain is GAGVSQSPRYKVAKRGQDVALRCDPISGHVSLFWYQQALGQGPEFLTYFQNEAQLDKSGLPSDRFFAERPEGSVSTLKIQRTQQEDSAVYLCASSHRRGDPSYEQYFGPGTRLTVT.

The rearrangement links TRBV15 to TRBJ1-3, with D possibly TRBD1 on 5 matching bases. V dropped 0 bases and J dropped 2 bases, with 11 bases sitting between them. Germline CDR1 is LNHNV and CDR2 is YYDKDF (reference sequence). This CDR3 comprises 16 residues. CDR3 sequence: CATSRDRGGAGNTIYF. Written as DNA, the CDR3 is TGTGCCACCAGCAGAGATCGGGGCGGGGCTGGAAACACCATATATTTT.